These 20 T cell receptor beta chains share one sample of origin, sequenced in a study of a mutant IDH1 vaccine in newly diagnosed glioma. The time point was: week 35, safety follow-up. Each vaccine dose was 300 ug of mutant IDH1 20-mer peptide, with topical imiquimod. The repertoire was sequenced with immunoSEQ multiplex PCR; TCRdb's copy has only in-frame clones and lacks some. Of some 60,000 clones listed, about four fifths are singletons. These receptors' targets are unknown. The starting material was PBMCs, obtained from a glioma patient whose treatment included an IDH1 peptide vaccine. Receptors were obtained from a man aged 35-49 years with glioma.

V and J are TRBV21-1 and TRBJ2-5; TRBD1, the table's D call, lacks a check against the DNA. TRBV21-1 is shown as a pseudogene. The CDR3 consists of 16 residues. CDR3 coding DNA: TGTGCCAGCAGCAAAGTTAGCACAGGCCCCTCAGAGACCCAGTACTTC. Its translation is CASSKVSTGPSETQYF.

The chain links TRBV10-3 to TRBJ2-7; D gene ambiguous. With 2 bases removed from V and 2 bases from J, the gap between germline ends came to 7 bases. Germline lookup yields CDR1 ENHRY and CDR2 SYGVKD. The CDR3 length is 13 residues. For the CDR3, the DNA is TGTGCCATCAGTGAGATCCTGACCTACGAGCAGTACTTC. Translated: CAISEILTYEQYF.

This chain joins TRBV7-2 and TRBJ2-2; 9 nucleotides align to TRBD2. The CDR3 sequence is 18 residues long. Germline trimming cut 2 bases from V and 3 bases from J; bases unmatched to any gene: 10. Germline loops: CDR1 SGHTA, CDR2 FQGNSA. The CDR3 DNA is TGTGCCAGCAGCTTATATTTTCCTAGCGGGACCTACACCGGGGAGCTGTTTTTT. Amino acid sequence: CASSLYFPSGTYTGELFF.

This rearrangement joins TRBV20-1 to TRBJ1-2, with D perhaps matching TRBD1 (5 bases). This CDR3 is 11 amino acids long. V lost 2 bases and J 7 bases, leaving 8 bases between the germline ends. Germline assignment: CDR1 DFQATT and CDR2 SNEGSKA (reference sequence). The CDR3 nucleotides are TGCAGTGCTAGACGGGGCGGTGGCTACACCTTC. It yields the protein CSARRGGGYTF.

The genes are TRBV21-1 and TRBJ1-5; no check of the table's D call, TRBD1, against the DNA was made. TRBV21-1 is labeled a pseudogene. The CDR3 loop spans 15 amino acids. The CDR3 region has the DNA TGTGCCAGCAGCAAAGGAGATACAGGGATTAAGCCCCAGCATTTT. Amino acids: CASSKGDTGIKPQHF.

The rearrangement uses TRBV5-6 and TRBJ2-2, with TRBD2 matching 10 bases. J gave up 4 bases and V 4 bases, and 13 bases lay outside the gene matches. Germline V gene lookup returns CDR1 SGHDT and CDR2 YYEEEE. The CDR3 extends over 18 amino acids. CDR3 loop: CASSTFRLAGIFTGELFF. CDR3 DNA sequence: TGTGCCAGCAGCACCTTTAGACTAGCGGGCATTTTCACCGGGGAGCTGTTTTTT.

This chain's CDR3 is CASSLAPGDTDTQYF. The CDR3 DNA reads as TGTGCCAGCAGCTTAGCGCCAGGGGATACAGATACGCAGTATTTT. The chain uses TRBV7-2 and TRBJ2-3; D might be TRBD1 (6 bases). V was trimmed by 0 bases and J by 3 bases, leaving 10 bases between them. Looked up from germline, CDR1 is SGHTA and CDR2 is FQGNSA. The CDR3 is 15 residues long.

The chain has TRBV5-4 and TRBJ1-1; D possibly corresponds to TRBD1 (5 bases). V was cut by 7 bases and J by 4 bases, with 20 bases left in between. The CDR3 has 15 residues. Per germline, CDR1 SGHNT and CDR2 YYREEE (reference sequence). The CDR3 sequence: CASAPGGGSRTEAFF. The CDR3 region has the DNA TGTGCCAGCGCCCCCGGGGGGGGTAGTCGCACTGAAGCTTTCTTT.

The chain has TRBV29-1 and TRBJ2-5; D may match TRBD1 or TRBD2 (5 bases each). The V end was cut by 6 bases, the J end by 1 base, with 9 bases between. Germline lookup yields CDR1 SQVTM and CDR2 ANQGSEA. The CDR3 has 12 amino acids. CDR3 in amino acids: CSVAGAQETQYF. CDR3 DNA sequence: TGCAGCGTAGCCGGGGCCCAAGAGACCCAGTACTTC.

This rearrangement joins TRBV5-1 to TRBJ2-3, with 14 bases aligning to TRBD2. After removal of 1 base from V and 0 bases from J, the junction contained 7 bases not matched to a gene. Germline assignment: CDR1 SGHRS and CDR2 YFSETQ. The CDR3 spans 19 residues. The CDR3 here is CASSLSTGLAGESTDTQYF. The CDR3, as DNA: TGCGCCAGCAGCTTGTCGACGGGACTAGCGGGAGAGAGCACAGATACGCAGTATTTT.

V is TRBV5-4 and J is TRBJ1-2, with D uncertain. Trimming removed 0 bases from V and 7 bases from J, with 10 bases in between. CDR1 is SGHNT, CDR2 YYREEE, per germline (reference sequence). The CDR3 has 13 amino acids. The CDR3 DNA sequence: TGTGCCAGCAGCTTGGAAATCCGGGGTGGCTACACCTTC. Translated: CASSLEIRGGYTF. Using reference TRBV5-4 and TRBJ1-2 for the parts outside the CDR3, the full variable domain is ETGVTQSPTHLIKTRGQQVTLRCSSQSGHNTVSWYQQALGQGPQFIFQYYREEENGRGNFPPRFSGLQFPNYSSELNVNALELDDSALYLCASSLEIRGGYTFGSGTRLTVV.

The rearrangement uses TRBV6-6 and TRBJ2-7, with D perhaps assigned TRBD1 or TRBD2 (5 bases each). V lost 0 bases, J lost 2 bases, and 11 bases lay in between. Germline CDR1 and CDR2: MNHNY and SVGAGI (reference sequence). This CDR3 is built from 15 residues. Here the CDR3 DNA reads TGTGCCAGCAGTTACTCGGGGGACCAGGCCTACGAGCAGTACTTC. The encoded protein is CASSYSGDQAYEQYF.

This chain links TRBV27 with TRBJ1-3, with D perhaps TRBD1 (6 bases). V lost 6 bases and J lost 0, with 15 bases in between. Per germline, CDR1 MNHEY and CDR2 SMNVEV (reference sequence). The CDR3 sequence is 16 residues long. This CDR3 is CASSRWTVSSGNTIYF. The CDR3 DNA reads TGTGCCAGCAGCCGGTGGACAGTCTCCTCTGGAAACACCATATATTTT.

The CDR3 DNA reads TGTGCCAGCTCACCACCGCGCGGGGGTTACAATGAGCAGTTCTTC. Its translation: CASSPPRGGYNEQFF. This chain joins TRBV18 and TRBJ2-1; 7 bases fit TRBD2. The V segment lost 0 bases and the J segment 4 bases; nucleotides outside the gene matches: 3. The CDR3 consists of 15 residues. Per germline, CDR1 KGHSH and CDR2 LQKENI.

J is TRBJ2-7 and V is TRBV7-8, with TRBD1 matching over 7 bases. The V gene end was trimmed by 5 bases and the J gene end by 7 bases; junction bases not matched to a gene: 11. There are 14 residues in the CDR3. The germline V gene encodes CDR1 SGHVS and CDR2 FQNEAQ. The CDR3, as DNA: TGTGCCAGCAGCCTAACGACAGGGCTGGGGGAGCAGTACTTC. This encodes CASSLTTGLGEQYF.

This clone was counted a few times. The chain is built from TRBV10-1 and TRBJ1-2; perhaps TRBD1 as D (5 bases). Germline assignment: CDR1 WNHNN and CDR2 SYGVQD (reference sequence). The V end was cut by 10 bases, the J end by 3 bases, with 15 bases between. The CDR3 has 13 amino acids. CDR3 residues: CATQRDYYYGYTF. Written as DNA, the CDR3 is TGCGCCACCCAAAGGGACTACTACTATGGCTACACCTTC.

The rearrangement uses TRBV9 and TRBJ1-2; 10 bases align to TRBD1. The germline V gene encodes CDR1 SGDLS and CDR2 YYNGEE. The CDR3 runs to 15 residues. Losses at the gene ends were 3 bases for V and 4 bases for J; bases not matched to a gene: 6. CDR3 residues: CASSEGDRGGYGYTF. The CDR3 nucleotides are TGTGCCAGCAGCGAGGGGGACAGGGGTGGCTATGGCTACACCTTC.

V is TRBV4-1 and J is TRBJ1-3, with D possibly TRBD1 on 6 matching bases. The V end lost 0 bases, the J end lost 5 bases, and 11 bases lay between the germline ends. Germline lookup yields CDR1 MGHRA and CDR2 YSYEKL. The CDR3 is 15 residues long. CDR3 nucleotide sequence: TGCGCCAGCAGCCAAGATCCGGGGGCTAGAAACACCATATATTTT. Residues: CASSQDPGARNTIYF.

The rearrangement uses TRBV7-2 and TRBJ2-1; D unclear. In germline, CDR1 is SGHTA, CDR2 FQGNSA. The V gene lost 3 bases and the J gene lost 10 bases, with 19 bases spanning the gap. The CDR3 sequence is 15 residues long. The CDR3 here is CASSFLIGVVEEQFF. The CDR3 bases are TGTGCCAGCAGCTTCCTTATTGGGGTGGTGGAAGAGCAGTTCTTC.

The chain couples TRBV25-1 to TRBJ1-2; TRBD1 is a possible D gene (5 bases). This CDR3 comprises 12 residues. V was trimmed by 4 bases and J by 5 bases, leaving 8 bases between them. Germline V gene sequence: CDR1 MGHDK, CDR2 SYGVNS. The CDR3 region has the DNA TGTGCCAGCAGTGTCGGGGGTTATGGCTACACCTTC. Translated, it gives CASSVGGYGYTF.